This T cell receptor beta chain was captured in a study of blood T cell repertoires in COVID-19. Measured with immunoSEQ multiplex PCR; TCRdb has only the in-frame clones, and not every one. The sample records fewer than 250,000 clones, roughly 84% being singletons. Germline V gene data show CDR1 as SNHLY and CDR2 as FYNNEI. Trimming took 8 bases from V and 6 from J; bases not matched to a gene: 9. There are 14 residues in the CDR3. The J gene is TRBJ2-1, the V gene TRBV2; TRBD2 matches 8 bases. The sample taken for sequencing was peripheral blood. The receptor comes from a woman in her 50s with acute or convalescent COVID-19. As DNA, the CDR3 is TGTGCCAGCCGAGAGCAGGGGACTAGCAATGAGCAGTTCTTC. Amino acid sequence: CASREQGTSNEQFF.